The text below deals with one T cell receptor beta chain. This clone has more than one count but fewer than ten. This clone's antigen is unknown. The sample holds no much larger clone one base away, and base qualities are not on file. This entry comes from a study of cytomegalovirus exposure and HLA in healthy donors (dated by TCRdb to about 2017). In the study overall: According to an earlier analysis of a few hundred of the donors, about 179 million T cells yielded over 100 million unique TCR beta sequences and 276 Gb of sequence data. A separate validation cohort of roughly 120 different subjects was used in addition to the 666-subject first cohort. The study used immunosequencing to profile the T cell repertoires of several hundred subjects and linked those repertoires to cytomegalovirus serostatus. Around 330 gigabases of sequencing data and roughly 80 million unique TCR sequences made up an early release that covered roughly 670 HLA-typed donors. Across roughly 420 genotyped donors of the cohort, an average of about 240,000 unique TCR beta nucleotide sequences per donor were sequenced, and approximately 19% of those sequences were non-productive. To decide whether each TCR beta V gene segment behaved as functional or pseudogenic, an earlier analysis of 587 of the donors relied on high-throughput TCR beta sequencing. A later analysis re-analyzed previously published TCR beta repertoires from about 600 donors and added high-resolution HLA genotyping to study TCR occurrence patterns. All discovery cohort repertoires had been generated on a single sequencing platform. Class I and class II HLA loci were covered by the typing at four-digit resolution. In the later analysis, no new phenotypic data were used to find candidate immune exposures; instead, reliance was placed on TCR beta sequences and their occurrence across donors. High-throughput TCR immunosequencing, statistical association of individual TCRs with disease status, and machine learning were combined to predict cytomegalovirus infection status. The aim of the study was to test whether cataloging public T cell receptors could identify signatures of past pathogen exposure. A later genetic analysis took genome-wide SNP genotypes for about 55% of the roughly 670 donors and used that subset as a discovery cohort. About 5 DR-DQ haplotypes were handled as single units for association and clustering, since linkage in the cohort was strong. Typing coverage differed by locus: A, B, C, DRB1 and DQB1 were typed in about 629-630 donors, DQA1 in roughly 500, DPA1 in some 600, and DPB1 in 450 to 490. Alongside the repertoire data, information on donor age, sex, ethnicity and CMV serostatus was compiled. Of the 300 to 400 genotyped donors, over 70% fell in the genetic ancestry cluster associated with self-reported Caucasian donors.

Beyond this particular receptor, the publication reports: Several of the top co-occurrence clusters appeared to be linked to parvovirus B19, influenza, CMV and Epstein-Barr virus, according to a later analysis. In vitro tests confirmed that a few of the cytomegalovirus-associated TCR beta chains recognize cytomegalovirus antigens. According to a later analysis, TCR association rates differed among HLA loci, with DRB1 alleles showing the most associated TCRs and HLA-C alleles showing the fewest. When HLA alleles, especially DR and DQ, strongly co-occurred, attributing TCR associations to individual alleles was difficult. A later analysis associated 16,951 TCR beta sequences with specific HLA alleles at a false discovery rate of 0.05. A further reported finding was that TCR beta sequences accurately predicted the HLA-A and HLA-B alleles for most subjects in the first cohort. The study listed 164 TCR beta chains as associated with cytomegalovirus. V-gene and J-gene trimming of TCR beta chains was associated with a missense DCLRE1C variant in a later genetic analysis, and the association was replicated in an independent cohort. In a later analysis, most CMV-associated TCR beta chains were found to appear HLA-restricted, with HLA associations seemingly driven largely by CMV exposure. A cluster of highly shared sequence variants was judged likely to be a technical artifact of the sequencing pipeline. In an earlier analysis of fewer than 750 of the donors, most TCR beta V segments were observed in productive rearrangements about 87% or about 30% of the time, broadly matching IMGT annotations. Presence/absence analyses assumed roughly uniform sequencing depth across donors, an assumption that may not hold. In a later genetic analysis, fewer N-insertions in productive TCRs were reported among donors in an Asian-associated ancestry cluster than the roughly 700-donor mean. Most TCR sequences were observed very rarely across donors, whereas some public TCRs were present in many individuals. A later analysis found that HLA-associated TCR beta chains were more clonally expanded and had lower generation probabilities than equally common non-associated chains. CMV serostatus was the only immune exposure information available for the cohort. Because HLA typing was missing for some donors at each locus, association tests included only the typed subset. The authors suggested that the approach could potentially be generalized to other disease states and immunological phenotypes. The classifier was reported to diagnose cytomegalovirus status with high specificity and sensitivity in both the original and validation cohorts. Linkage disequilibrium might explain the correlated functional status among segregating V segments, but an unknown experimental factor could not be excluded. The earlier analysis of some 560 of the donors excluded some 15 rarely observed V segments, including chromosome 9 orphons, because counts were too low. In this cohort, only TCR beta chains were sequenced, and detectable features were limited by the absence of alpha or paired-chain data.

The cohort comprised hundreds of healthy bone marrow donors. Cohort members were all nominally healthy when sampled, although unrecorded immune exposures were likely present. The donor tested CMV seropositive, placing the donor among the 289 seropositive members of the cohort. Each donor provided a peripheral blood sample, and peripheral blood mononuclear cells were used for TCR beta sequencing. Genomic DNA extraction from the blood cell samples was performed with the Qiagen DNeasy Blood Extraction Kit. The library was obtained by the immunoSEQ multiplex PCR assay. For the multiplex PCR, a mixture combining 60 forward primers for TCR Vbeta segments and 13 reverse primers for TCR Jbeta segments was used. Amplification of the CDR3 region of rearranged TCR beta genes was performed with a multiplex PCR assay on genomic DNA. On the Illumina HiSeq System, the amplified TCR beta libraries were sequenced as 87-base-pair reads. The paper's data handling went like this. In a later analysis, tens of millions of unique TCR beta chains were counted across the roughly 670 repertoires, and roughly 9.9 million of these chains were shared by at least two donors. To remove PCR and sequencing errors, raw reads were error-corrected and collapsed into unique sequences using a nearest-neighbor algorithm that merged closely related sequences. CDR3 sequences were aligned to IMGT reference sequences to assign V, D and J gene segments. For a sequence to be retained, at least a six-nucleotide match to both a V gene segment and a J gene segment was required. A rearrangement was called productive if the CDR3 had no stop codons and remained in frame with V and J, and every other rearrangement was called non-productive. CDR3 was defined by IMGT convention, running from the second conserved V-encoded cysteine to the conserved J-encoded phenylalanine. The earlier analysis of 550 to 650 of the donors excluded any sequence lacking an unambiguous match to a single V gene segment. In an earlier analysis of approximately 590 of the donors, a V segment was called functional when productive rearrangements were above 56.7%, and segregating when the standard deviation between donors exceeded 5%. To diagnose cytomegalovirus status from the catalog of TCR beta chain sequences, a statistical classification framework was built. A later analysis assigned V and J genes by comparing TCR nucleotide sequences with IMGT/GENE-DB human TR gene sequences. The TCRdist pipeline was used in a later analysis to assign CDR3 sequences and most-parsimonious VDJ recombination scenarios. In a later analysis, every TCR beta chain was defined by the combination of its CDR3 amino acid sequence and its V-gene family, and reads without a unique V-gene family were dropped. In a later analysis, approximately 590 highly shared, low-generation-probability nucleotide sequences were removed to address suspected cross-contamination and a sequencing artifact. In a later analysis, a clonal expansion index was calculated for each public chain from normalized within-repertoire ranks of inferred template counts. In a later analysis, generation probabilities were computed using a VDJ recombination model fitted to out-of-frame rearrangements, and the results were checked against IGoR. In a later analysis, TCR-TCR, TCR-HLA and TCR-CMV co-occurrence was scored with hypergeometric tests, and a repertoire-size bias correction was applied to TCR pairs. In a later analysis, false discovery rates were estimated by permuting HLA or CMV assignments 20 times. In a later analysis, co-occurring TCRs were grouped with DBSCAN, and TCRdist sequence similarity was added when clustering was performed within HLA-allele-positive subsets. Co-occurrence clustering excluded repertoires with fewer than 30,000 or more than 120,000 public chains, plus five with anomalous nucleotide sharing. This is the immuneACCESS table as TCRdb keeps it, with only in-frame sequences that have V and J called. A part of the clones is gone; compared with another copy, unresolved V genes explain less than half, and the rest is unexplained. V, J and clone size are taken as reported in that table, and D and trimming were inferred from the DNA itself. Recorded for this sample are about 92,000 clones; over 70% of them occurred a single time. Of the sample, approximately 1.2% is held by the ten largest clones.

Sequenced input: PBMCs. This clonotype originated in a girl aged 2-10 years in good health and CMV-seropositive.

The CDR3 sequence is CASSEIWQGTDTQYF. The DNA sequence is as follows: TGTGCCAGCAGTGAAATATGGCAGGGCACAGATACGCAGTATTTT. The chain is made from TRBV6-1 and TRBJ2-3, with no confidently assigned D gene. V drops 2 bases and J drops 1 base, leaving 10 bases in between. The germline V gene sets CDR1 to MNHNS and CDR2 to SASEGT. The CDR3 goes from the cysteine to the phenylalanine over 15 residues. Left in the record is the CDR3 DNA by itself, 45 bases read in frame from the first base.